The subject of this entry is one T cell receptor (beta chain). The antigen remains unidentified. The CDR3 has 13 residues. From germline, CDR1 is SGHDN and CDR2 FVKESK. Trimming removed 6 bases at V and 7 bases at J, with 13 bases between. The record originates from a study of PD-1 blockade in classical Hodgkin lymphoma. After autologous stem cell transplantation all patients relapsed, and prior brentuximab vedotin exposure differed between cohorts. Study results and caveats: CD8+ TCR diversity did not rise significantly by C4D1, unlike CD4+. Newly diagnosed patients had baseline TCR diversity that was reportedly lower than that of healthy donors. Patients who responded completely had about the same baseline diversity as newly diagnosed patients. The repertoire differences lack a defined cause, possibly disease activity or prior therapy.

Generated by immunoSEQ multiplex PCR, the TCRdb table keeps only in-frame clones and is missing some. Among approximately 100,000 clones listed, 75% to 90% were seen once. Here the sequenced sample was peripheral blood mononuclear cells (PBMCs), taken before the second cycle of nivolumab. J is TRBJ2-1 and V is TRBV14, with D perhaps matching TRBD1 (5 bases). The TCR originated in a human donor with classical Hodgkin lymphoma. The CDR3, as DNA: TGTGCCAGCAGGGGGCTGGGGCGGAATGAGCAGTTCTTC. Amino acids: CASRGLGRNEQFF.